This T cell receptor (beta chain) appears in the sequencing data of a study of blood T cell repertoires in COVID-19. In the study overall: In each case, the material was cDNA or gDNA derived from T cells, B-cell-depleted T cells, or PBMCs.

Enrolled during active infection, Seattle patients were then followed longitudinally. The junction had 12 bases not matched to a gene; V was cut back by 3 bases and J by 3 bases. Germline CDR1 is SGHNT and CDR2 is YYREEE (reference sequence). This CDR3 is 17 amino acids long. Per the study methods: Cell counts per sample came from amplifying reference gene primers. Clones were read by immunoSEQ multiplex PCR, and TCRdb kept only the in-frame ones, dropping some. That table supplies the V and J calls and clone size; D and trimming were determined from the DNA. Altogether 270,000 or so clones are present, 86% being singletons, with the ten largest covering more than 10%.

The source is a woman aged 30 to 39 with COVID-19, enrolled during active disease. V gene TRBV5-4 combines with J gene TRBJ2-1; 7 positions match TRBD2. The specimen sequenced was peripheral blood. The CDR3 nucleotides are TGTGCCAGCAGCTCATCCTTGGGCGGGGGTTACTACAATGAGCAGTTCTTC. Translating gives CASSSSLGGGYYNEQFF.